Following are 13 T cell receptor beta chains from one sample sequenced in a study of blood T cell repertoires in COVID-19. Repertoires were generated with immunoSEQ multiplex PCR, while TCRdb's copy carries only in-frame clones and drops some. The sample contains 100,000 to 150,000 clones, around 87% of which appear only once. The sequenced sample was peripheral blood. Every receptor here comes from a woman aged 55-69 years with acute or convalescent COVID-19.

The chain uses TRBV5-5 and TRBJ2-2; a possible D gene is TRBD2 (5 bases). Trimming shortened V by 0 bases and J by 5 bases, and 11 bases separated the two germline ends. The CDR3 is 15 residues long. CDR1 and CDR2 from the germline V gene are SGHKS and YYEKEE (reference sequence). CDR3 DNA: TGTGCCAGCAGCTTGGCGGCACTAGGGACCGGGGAGCTGTTTTTT. Translated: CASSLAALGTGELFF.

V gene TRBV11-2 combines with J gene TRBJ2-1, with a possible D match to TRBD2 (6 bases). The V end lost 8 bases, the J end lost 1 base, and 15 bases lay between the germline ends. The germline gives CDR1 SGHAT, CDR2 FQNNGV. The CDR3 runs to 15 residues. The CDR3 coding sequence is TGTGCCAGCGGCATCAACGGGGGTTCCTACAATGAGCAGTTCTTC. Translation gives CASGINGGSYNEQFF.

V and J are TRBV19 and TRBJ1-3; no clear D. Germline loops: CDR1 LNHDA, CDR2 SQIVND (reference sequence). The V end was cut by 4 bases, the J end by 2 bases, with 15 bases between. This CDR3 has 16 residues. DNA for the CDR3: TGTGCCAGTAGTAGTACCGGAGCCGCCACTGGAAACACCATATATTTT. Protein: CASSSTGAATGNTIYF.

The chain links TRBV4-2 to TRBJ1-1; a possible D gene is TRBD1 (5 bases). Germline values: CDR1 LGHNA, CDR2 YNFKEQ. This CDR3 is built from 14 residues. V dropped 4 bases and J dropped 1 base, with 10 bases sitting between them. The CDR3 sequence is CASSPRGSNTEAFF. The CDR3 nucleotides are TGTGCCAGCAGCCCTAGGGGCTCGAACACTGAAGCTTTCTTT.

The chain uses TRBV6-5 and TRBJ1-1; tentative D call: TRBD1 (5 bases). V gave up 10 bases and J gave up 0 bases, with 18 bases separating them. This CDR3 has 15 residues. Germline V gene lookup returns CDR1 MNHEY and CDR2 SVGAGI. CDR3 in amino acids: CATHRSSPMNTEAFF. The CDR3 DNA sequence: TGTGCCACCCACAGGAGTTCCCCTATGAACACTGAAGCTTTCTTT.

This sequence joins TRBV7-2 and TRBJ2-1; 7 nucleotides line up with TRBD1. The germline V gene has CDR1 SGHTA and CDR2 FQGNSA. This CDR3 is built from 16 residues. Trimming cost V 3 bases and J 4 bases; bases outside gene matches: 9. The CDR3 DNA follows: TGTGCCAGCAGCTTCCGTGGGGACAGCAGATACAATGAGCAGTTCTTC. It translates to CASSFRGDSRYNEQFF.

The J gene is TRBJ1-6, the V gene TRBV28, with TRBD1 matching 8 bases. CDR1 MDHEN and CDR2 SYDVKM come from the germline V gene. Unmatched junction bases numbered 7, after V lost 2 bases and J lost 10 bases. The CDR3 loop spans 15 amino acids. CDR3 region: CASSLLTGVKSPLHF. DNA of the CDR3: TGTGCCAGCAGTTTACTGACAGGGGTGAAATCACCCCTCCACTTT.

The chain combines TRBV28 with TRBJ1-1; possibly TRBD1 for D (5 bases). Germline-derived CDR1 and CDR2 are MDHEN and SYDVKM. This CDR3 has 13 amino acids. The V and J ends lost 6 bases and 1 base respectively, with 9 bases between them. CDR3 nucleotide sequence: TGTGCCAGCAGCAGGGTCCAGAACACTGAAGCTTTCTTT. Its translation is CASSRVQNTEAFF. The full variable domain, completed using reference TRBV28 and TRBJ1-1, is DVKVTQSSRYLVKRTGEKVFLECVQDMDHENMFWYRQDPGLGLRLIYFSYDVKMKEKGDIPEGYSVSREKKERFSLILESASTNQTSMYLCASSRVQNTEAFFGQGTRLTVV.

This chain joins TRBV5-1 and TRBJ1-1, with D unresolved. The germline V and J ends were trimmed by 0 bases and 0 bases, with 9 bases remaining between them. From germline, CDR1 is SGHRS and CDR2 YFSETQ. The CDR3 is made up of 15 amino acids. CDR3 bases: TGCGCCAGCAGCTTGGTGGGCAGCATGAACACTGAAGCTTTCTTT. Its protein product is CASSLVGSMNTEAFF. Together with reference TRBV5-1 and TRBJ1-1, the CDR3 gives the full variable domain: KAGVTQTPRYLIKTRGQQVTLSCSPISGHRSVSWYQQTPGQGLQFLFEYFSETQRNKGNFPGRFSGRQFSNSRSEMNVSTLELGDSALYLCASSLVGSMNTEAFFGQGTRLTVV.

V is TRBV2 and J is TRBJ2-5; 9 nucleotides agree with TRBD2. V gave up 8 bases and J gave up 1 base; unmatched junction bases: 2. CDR3 length: 13 amino acids. Per the germline V gene, CDR1 is SNHLY and CDR2 is FYNNEI. For the CDR3, the DNA is TGTGCCAGCGAGACTAGCGGCCAAGAGACCCAGTACTTC. Translating gives CASETSGQETQYF.

The chain couples TRBV9 to TRBJ2-1; 9 bases match TRBD1. CDR3 size: 15 residues. Per the germline V gene, CDR1 is SGDLS and CDR2 is YYNGEE. V dropped 2 bases and J dropped 4; count of bases not matched to a gene: 4. CDR3 in amino acids: CASSVAGTGYNEQFF. The DNA of the CDR3 is TGTGCCAGCAGCGTGGCCGGGACAGGGTACAATGAGCAGTTCTTC.

The rearrangement links TRBV4-1 to TRBJ1-1; unclear D gene. Per the germline V gene, CDR1 is MGHRA and CDR2 is YSYEKL. The CDR3 covers 14 residues. Trimming removed 1 base from V and 0 bases from J, with 6 bases in between. CDR3 bases: TGCGCCAGCAGCCAAGGGCTTATGAACACTGAAGCTTTCTTT. It yields the protein CASSQGLMNTEAFF.

The chain uses TRBV28 and TRBJ1-4; D perhaps matches TRBD1 (6 bases). With 3 bases removed from V and 7 bases from J, the gap between germline ends came to 18 bases. CDR3 size: 16 residues. CDR1 and CDR2 from the germline V gene are MDHEN and SYDVKM. CDR3 DNA: TGTGCCAGCAGTTTCCAACGGGGGGCTTTCGTTGAAAAACTGTTTTTT. This sequence encodes CASSFQRGAFVEKLFF.